The clone carrying this TCR beta chain has only one observation. Antigen unknown. The data were obtained in a study of CD8+ T cells in alopecia areata. About the research overall: Treatment of the treated patients consisted of oral tofacitinib, 5 to 10 mg twice daily.

RNA extraction was followed by reverse transcription into cDNA, which acted as the sequencing template. TCRdb's copy holds only in-frame clones and misses some; the assay was immunoSEQ multiplex PCR. The table lists some 200,000 clones, about three fifths of them singletons. V was cut by 0 bases and J by 5 bases, with 7 bases left in between. In germline, CDR1 is SQVTM, CDR2 ANQGSEA. The CDR3 is 12 amino acids. General study results and limits: Higher clonality and more expanded CD8+ clones appeared in lesional than normal scalp. Scalp clonality dropped significantly under tofacitinib, as did expanded CD8+ top-100 clones.

Noted treatment: oral pan-JAK inhibitor, 5-10 mg twice daily. The sample in question was CD4+ T cells sorted from blood, obtained at week 4, from a patient treated with tofacitinib. The sequence was collected from a human donor with alopecia areata. V gene TRBV29-1 combines with J gene TRBJ2-5, with D hard to call. This chain's CDR3 is CSVEEGFETQYF. As DNA, the CDR3 is TGCAGCGTTGAAGAGGGTTTTGAGACCCAGTACTTC.